This T cell receptor beta chain was sequenced during a study of siplizumab effects on memory and regulatory T cells. Clones were read by immunoSEQ multiplex PCR, and TCRdb kept only the in-frame ones, dropping some. This table has about 85,000 clones, 95% appearing once. A remark on this clone: What it recognizes is unknown.

General observations from the study: The diversity of naive T cells seemed greater than that of memory cells, and their alloresponse contribution seemed major. Naive or memory phenotype was unassignable for roughly 75-95% of proliferating CD4+ or CD8+ clones.

Sequencing input: CD8+ T cells sorted from blood. The receptor was isolated from a human donor in good health.

The DNA for the CDR3 is TGTGCCAGCAGCCCCACATGGGGGGGGAACTATGGCTACACCTTC. Its translation: CASSPTWGGNYGYTF. J is TRBJ1-2 and V is TRBV5-6; possibly TRBD1 for D (5 bases). The CDR3 spans 15 residues. Trimming took off 4 bases at V and 2 bases at J, with 15 bases between the two ends. Per the germline V gene, CDR1 is SGHDT and CDR2 is YYEEEE.